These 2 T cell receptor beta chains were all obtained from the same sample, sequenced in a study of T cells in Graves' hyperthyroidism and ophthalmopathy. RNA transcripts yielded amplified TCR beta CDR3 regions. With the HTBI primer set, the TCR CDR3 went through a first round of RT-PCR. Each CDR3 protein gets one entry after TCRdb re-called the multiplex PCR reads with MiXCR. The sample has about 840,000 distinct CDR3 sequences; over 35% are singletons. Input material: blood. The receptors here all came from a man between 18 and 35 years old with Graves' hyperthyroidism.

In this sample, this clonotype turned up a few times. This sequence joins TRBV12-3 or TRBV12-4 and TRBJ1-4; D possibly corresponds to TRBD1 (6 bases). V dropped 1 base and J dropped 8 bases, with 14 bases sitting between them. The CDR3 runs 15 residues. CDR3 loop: CASSLGGGRWEKLFF. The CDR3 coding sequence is TGTGCCAGCAGTTTAGGGGGGGGGCGATGGGAAAAACTGTTTTTT.

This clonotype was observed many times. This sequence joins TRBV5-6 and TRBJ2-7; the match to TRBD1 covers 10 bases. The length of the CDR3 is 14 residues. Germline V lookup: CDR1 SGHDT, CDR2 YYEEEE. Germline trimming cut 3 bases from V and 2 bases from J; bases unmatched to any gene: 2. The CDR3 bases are TGTGCCAGCAGCTGGGGACAGGGGACCTACGAGCAGTACTTC. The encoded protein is CASSWGQGTYEQYF.